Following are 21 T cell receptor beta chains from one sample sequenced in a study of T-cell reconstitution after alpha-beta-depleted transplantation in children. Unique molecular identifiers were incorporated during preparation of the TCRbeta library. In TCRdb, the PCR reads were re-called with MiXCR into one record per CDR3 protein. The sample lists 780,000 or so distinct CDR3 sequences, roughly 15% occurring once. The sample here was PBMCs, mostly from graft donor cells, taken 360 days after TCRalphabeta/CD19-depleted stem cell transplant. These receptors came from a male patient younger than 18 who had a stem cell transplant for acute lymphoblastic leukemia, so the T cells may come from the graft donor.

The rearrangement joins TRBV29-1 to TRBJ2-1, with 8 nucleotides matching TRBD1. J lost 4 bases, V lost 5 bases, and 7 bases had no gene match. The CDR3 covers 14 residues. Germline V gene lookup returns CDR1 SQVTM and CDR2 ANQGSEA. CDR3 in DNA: TGCAGCGTTTCTCGGGACAGGACTTACAATGAGCAGTTCTTC. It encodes CSVSRDRTYNEQFF.

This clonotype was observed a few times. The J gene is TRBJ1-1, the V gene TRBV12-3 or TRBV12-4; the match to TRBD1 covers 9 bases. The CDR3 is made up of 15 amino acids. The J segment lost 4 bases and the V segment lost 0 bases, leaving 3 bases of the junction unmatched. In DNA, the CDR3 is TGTGCCAGCAGTTTAGCGCGGACAGGGGTCACTGAAGCTTTCTTT. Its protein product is CASSLARTGVTEAFF.

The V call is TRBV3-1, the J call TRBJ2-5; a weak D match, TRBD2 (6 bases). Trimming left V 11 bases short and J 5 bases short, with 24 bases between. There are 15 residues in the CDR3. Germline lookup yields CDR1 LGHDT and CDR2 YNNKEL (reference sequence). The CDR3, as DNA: TGTGCCTCCTCCCCCGGGAGCGGGTCGAGGGAGACCCAGTACTTC. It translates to CASSPGSGSRETQYF.

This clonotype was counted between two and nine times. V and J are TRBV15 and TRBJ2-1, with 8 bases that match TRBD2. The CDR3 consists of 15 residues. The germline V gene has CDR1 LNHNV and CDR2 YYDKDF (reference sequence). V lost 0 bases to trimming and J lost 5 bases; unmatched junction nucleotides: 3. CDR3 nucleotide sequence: TGTGCCACCAGCAGAGATCGAGCGGGGGACAATGAGCAGTTCTTC. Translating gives CATSRDRAGDNEQFF.

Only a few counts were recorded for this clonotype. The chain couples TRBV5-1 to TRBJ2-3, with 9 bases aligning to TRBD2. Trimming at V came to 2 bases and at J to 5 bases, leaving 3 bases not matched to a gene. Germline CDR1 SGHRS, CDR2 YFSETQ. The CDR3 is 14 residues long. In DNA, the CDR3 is TGCGCCAGCAGCTTCCCGACTAGCGGAGATACGCAGTATTTT. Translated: CASSFPTSGDTQYF.

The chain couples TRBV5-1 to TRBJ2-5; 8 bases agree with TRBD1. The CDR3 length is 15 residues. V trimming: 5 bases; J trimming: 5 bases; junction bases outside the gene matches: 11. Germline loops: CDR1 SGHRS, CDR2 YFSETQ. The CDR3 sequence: CASRTWTGPQETQYF. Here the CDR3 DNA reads TGCGCCAGCAGAACCTGGACAGGGCCGCAGGAGACCCAGTACTTC.

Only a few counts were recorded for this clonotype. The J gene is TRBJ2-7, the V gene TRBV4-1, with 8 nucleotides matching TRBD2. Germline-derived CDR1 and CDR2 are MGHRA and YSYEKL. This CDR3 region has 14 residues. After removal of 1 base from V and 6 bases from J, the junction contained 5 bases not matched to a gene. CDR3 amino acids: CASSQGTSPFEQYF. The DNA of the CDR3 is TGCGCCAGCAGCCAAGGGACTAGCCCCTTCGAGCAGTACTTC.

The CDR3 sequence: CASSYSKGSYEQYF. CDR3 DNA sequence: TGTGCCAGCAGTTACTCGAAGGGCAGTTACGAGCAGTACTTC. The chain recombines TRBV6-5 with TRBJ2-7; no clear D gene. The CDR3 consists of 14 residues. Germline CDR1 MNHEY, CDR2 SVGAGI. V shed 0 bases and J shed 4 bases, with 10 bases lying between them.

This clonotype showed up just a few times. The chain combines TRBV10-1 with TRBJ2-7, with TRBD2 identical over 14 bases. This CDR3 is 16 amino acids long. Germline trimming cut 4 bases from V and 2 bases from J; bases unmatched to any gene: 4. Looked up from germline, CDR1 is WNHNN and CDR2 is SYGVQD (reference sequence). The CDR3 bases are TGCGCCAGCAGTGGACCGGGACTAGCGGGAGCCTACGAGCAGTACTTC. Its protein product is CASSGPGLAGAYEQYF.

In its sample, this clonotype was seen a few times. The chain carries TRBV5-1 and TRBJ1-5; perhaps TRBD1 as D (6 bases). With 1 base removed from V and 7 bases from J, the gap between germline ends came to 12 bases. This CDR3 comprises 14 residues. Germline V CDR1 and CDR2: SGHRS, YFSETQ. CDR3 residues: CASSLTGSRQPQHF. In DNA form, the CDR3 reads TGCGCCAGCAGCTTGACAGGGTCCCGGCAGCCCCAGCATTTT.

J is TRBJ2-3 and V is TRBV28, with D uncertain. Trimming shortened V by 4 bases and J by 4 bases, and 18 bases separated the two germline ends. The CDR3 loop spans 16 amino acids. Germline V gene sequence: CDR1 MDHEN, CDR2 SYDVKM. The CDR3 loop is CASSSRLIVGADTQYF. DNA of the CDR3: TGTGCCAGCAGTTCCCGCCTGATAGTTGGGGCAGATACGCAGTATTTT.

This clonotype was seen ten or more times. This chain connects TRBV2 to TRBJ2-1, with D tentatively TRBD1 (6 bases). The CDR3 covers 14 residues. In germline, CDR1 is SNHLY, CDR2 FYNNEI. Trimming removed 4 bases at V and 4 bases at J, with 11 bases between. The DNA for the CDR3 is TGTGCCAGCAGTGGTAGCGACAGGTACAATGAGCAGTTCTTC. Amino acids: CASSGSDRYNEQFF.

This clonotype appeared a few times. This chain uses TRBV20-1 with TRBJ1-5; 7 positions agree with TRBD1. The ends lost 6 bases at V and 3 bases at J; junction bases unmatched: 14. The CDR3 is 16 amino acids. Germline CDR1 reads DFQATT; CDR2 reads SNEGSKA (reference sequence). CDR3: CSATEQGRGVNQPQHF. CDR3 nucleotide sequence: TGCAGTGCGACCGAACAGGGGCGCGGAGTCAATCAGCCCCAGCATTTT.

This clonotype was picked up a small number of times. CDR3 protein: CASPGAHSAYGETQYF. In DNA form, the CDR3 reads TGTGCCAGTCCGGGTGCGCACTCGGCTTACGGGGAGACCCAGTACTTC. The chain carries TRBV2 and TRBJ2-5, with no clear D. The CDR3 length is 16 residues. The V end lost 9 bases, the J end lost 5 bases, and 25 bases lay between the germline ends. Germline assignment: CDR1 SNHLY and CDR2 FYNNEI.

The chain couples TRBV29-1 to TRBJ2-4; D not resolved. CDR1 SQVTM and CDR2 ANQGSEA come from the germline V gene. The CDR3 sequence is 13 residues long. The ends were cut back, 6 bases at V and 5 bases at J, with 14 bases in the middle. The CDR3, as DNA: TGCAGCGTCAAAGGATCGATGGAAAACATTCAGTACTTC. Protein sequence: CSVKGSMENIQYF. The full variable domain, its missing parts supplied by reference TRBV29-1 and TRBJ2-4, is SAVISQKPSRDICQRGTSLTIQCQVDSQVTMMFWYRQQPGQSLTLIATANQGSEATYESGFVIDKFPISRPNLTFSTLTVSNMSPEDSSIYLCSVKGSMENIQYFGAGTRLSVL.

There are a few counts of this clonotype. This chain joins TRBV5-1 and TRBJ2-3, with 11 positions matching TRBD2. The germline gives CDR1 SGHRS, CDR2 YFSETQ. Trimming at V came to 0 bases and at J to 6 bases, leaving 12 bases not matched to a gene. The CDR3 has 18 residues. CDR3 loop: CASSLAGTSGYLKDTQYF. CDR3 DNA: TGCGCCAGCAGCTTGGCAGGGACTAGCGGCTACTTAAAGGATACGCAGTATTTT. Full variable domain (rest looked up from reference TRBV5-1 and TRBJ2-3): KAGVTQTPRYLIKTRGQQVTLSCSPISGHRSVSWYQQTPGQGLQFLFEYFSETQRNKGNFPGRFSGRQFSNSRSEMNVSTLELGDSALYLCASSLAGTSGYLKDTQYFGPGTRLTVL.

This CDR3 reads CASSEHPGHGYTF. As DNA, the CDR3 is TGTGCCAGCAGTGAGCATCCAGGGCATGGCTACACCTTC. The V gene is TRBV25-1, the J gene TRBJ1-2; possible D gene TRBD1, 5 bases. The V end lost 3 bases, the J end lost 6 bases, and 11 bases lay between the germline ends. This CDR3 is built from 13 residues. Germline values: CDR1 MGHDK, CDR2 SYGVNS.

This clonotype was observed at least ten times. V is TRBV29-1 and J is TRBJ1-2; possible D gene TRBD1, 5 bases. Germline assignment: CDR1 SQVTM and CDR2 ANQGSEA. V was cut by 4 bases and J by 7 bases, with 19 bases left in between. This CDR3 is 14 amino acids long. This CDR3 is CSVVGGGWGGGYTF. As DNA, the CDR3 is TGCAGCGTTGTTGGTGGTGGTTGGGGCGGTGGCTACACCTTC.

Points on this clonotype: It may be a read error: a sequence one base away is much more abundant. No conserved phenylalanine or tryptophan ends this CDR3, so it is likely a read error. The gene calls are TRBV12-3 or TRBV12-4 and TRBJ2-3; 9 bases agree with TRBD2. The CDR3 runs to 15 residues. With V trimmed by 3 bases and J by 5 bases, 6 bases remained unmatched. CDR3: CASSFGAGGLDTQYV. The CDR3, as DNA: TGTGCCAGCAGTTTCGGTGCGGGAGGGCTAGATACGCAGTATGTT.

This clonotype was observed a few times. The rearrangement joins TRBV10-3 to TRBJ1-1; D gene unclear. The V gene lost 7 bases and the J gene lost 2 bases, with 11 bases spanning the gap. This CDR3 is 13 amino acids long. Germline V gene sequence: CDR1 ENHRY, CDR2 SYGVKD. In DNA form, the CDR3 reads TGTGCCATCACCCCCGGGATTAACACTGAAGCTTTCTTT. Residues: CAITPGINTEAFF.

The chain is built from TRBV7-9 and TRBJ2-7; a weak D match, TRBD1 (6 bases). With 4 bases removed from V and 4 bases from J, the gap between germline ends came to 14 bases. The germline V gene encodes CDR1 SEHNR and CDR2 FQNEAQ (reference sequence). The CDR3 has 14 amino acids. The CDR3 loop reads CASSSANGQYEQYF. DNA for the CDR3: TGTGCCAGCAGCTCCGCGAACGGACAGTACGAGCAGTACTTC.